This T cell receptor (beta chain) comes out of a study of cytomegalovirus exposure and HLA in healthy donors. PCR amplification relied on 60 Vbeta primers (plus 13 Jbeta primers). This table comes from immunoSEQ multiplex PCR, and its TCRdb copy is limited to in-frame clones, with some not included. The profile shows some 94,000 clones, about 78% of them singletons. The clonotype originates from a man aged 35 to 55 in good health and CMV-seronegative. The sequenced material came from PBMCs.

The CDR3 nucleotides read TGTGCCAGTAGTACGGGAACTAGCGGAGGTTACCCGTATGGCCATGAGCAGTTCTTC. Translated, it gives CASSTGTSGGYPYGHEQFF. The chain is built from TRBV19 and TRBJ2-1; 8 positions agree with TRBD2. The CDR3 is made up of 19 amino acids. CDR1 and CDR2 (germline): LNHDA, SQIVND (reference sequence). The V and J ends lost 4 bases and 8 bases, in that order; junction bases with no gene match: 22.